In its sample, the clone carrying this TCR beta chain was seen many times. Its antigen is still unknown. These data belong to a study of identical twins. Study observations and caveats: Invariant MAIT and iNKT cells could partly confound zero-insertion analyses. Not following the same donors, the study drew its conclusions from cross-sectional statistical analysis.

MiXCR, applied by TCRdb to the 5' RACE reads, yields one record per CDR3 protein. The sample has fewer than 900,000 distinct CDR3 sequences; 21% are singletons. CDR3 size: 14 residues. Per the germline V gene, CDR1 is MNHEY and CDR2 is SVGEGT. The junction had 7 bases not matched to a gene; V was cut back by 6 bases and J by 6 bases. These data are also associated with another study on T cells expressing NK-cell markers.

The chain has TRBV6-2 or TRBV6-3 and TRBJ2-7, with 11 positions matching TRBD2. The sequence derives from a woman between 18 and 29 years old in good health. Sequencing input: PBMCs. This chain's CDR3 is CASRKLAGDSEQYF. In DNA form, the CDR3 reads TGTGCCAGCAGAAAACTAGCGGGAGATTCCGAGCAGTACTTC.